The 32 T cell receptor beta chains reported below all come from one sample, sequenced in a study of CD8 T cells in ankylosing spondylitis. TCRdb re-derived calls from the 5' RACE reads in MiXCR, one entry per CDR3 protein. Here the sample spans 130,000 or so distinct CDR3 sequences, about an eighth being singletons. The sequenced sample was blood, either unsorted or a sorted T cell fraction (not recorded which). These receptors were obtained from a female donor with ankylosing spondylitis or in good health (not recorded which).

This clonotype occurred many times. V gene TRBV5-1 combines with J gene TRBJ2-3; D is tentatively TRBD1 or TRBD2 (5 bases each). CDR3 size: 19 residues. Trimming took 3 bases from V and 2 from J, leaving 25 bases between them. The germline CDR1 and CDR2 sequences are SGHRS and YFSETQ. DNA of the CDR3: TGCGCCAGCAGCTCCCTCGGGGACGGACGCAGCGTTTACACAGATACGCAGTATTTT. Residues: CASSSLGDGRSVYTDTQYF.

V is TRBV5-1 and J is TRBJ2-3; 10 bases fit TRBD1. CDR3 size: 15 residues. The ends lost 4 bases at V and 4 bases at J; junction bases unmatched: 6. CDR1 SGHRS and CDR2 YFSETQ come from the germline V gene. The CDR3 region is CASSPTGGDPDTQYF. In DNA, the CDR3 is TGCGCCAGCAGCCCGACAGGGGGCGACCCAGATACGCAGTATTTT.

The chain employs TRBV7-9 and TRBJ2-7; TRBD1 or TRBD2 may be the D gene (5 bases each). CDR1 and CDR2 from the germline V gene are SEHNR and FQNEAQ (reference sequence). The CDR3 has 15 amino acids. Trimming removed 5 bases at V and 0 bases at J, with 14 bases between. This CDR3 is CASSLPGQPSYEQYF. The CDR3, as DNA: TGTGCCAGCAGCCTCCCGGGGCAGCCCTCCTACGAGCAGTACTTC.

The genes are TRBV7-2 and TRBJ2-3; 11 bases map to TRBD2. From germline, CDR1 is SGHTA and CDR2 FQGNSA. CDR3 length: 16 amino acids. After removal of 2 bases from V and 1 base from J, the junction contained 2 bases not matched to a gene. The CDR3 DNA is TGTGCCAGCAGCTTACTAGCGGGAGGAGGCACAGATACGCAGTATTTT. This encodes CASSLLAGGGTDTQYF.

This clonotype was seen many times. V usage is TRBV6-1 and J usage is TRBJ1-2; D possibly corresponds to TRBD1 (5 bases). CDR1 MNHNS and CDR2 SASEGT come from the germline V gene. V was pared by 6 bases and J by 0 bases, with 11 bases between. The CDR3 consists of 14 residues. The CDR3 reads CASRKGRANYGYTF. The CDR3 DNA is TGTGCCAGCAGGAAGGGACGGGCTAACTATGGCTACACCTTC.

Remarks on this clonotype: Relative to the germline gene, one junction end is altered; a read error may explain this. This chain joins TRBV7-3 and TRBJ1-2; 7 bases align to TRBD1. The germline V gene has CDR1 SGHTA and CDR2 FQGTGA. The CDR3 runs to 15 residues. CDR3: CASCLKVGQAYGYTF. CDR3 nucleotides: TGTGCCAGCTGCTTAAAGGTCGGACAGGCGTATGGCTACACCTTC.

The J gene is TRBJ2-1, the V gene TRBV29-1; no definite D call. Germline V lookup: CDR1 SQVTM, CDR2 ANQGSEA. V lost 7 bases and J 8 bases, leaving 9 bases between the germline ends. There are 10 residues in the CDR3. The CDR3 bases are TGCAGCGCGGGCGTTGATGAGCAGTTCTTC. Its protein product is CSAGVDEQFF.

The sample holds many counts of this clonotype. This chain joins TRBV19 and TRBJ1-1, with 8 positions matching TRBD1. There are 16 residues in the CDR3. The trim removed 5 bases at V and 3 bases at J, leaving 11 bases unmatched. Germline assignment: CDR1 LNHDA and CDR2 SQIVND (reference sequence). The CDR3 region has the DNA TGTGCCAGTAGTCTCCGGACAGGGAGAGGGGACACTGAAGCTTTCTTT. Translation gives CASSLRTGRGDTEAFF.

CDR3 in DNA: TGTGCCAGCAGCCCTGCCGTGGGGGAGAACACTGAAGCTTTCTTT. Translation gives CASSPAVGENTEAFF. The genes are TRBV7-3 and TRBJ1-1, with D possibly matching TRBD1 (5 bases). The germline V gene encodes CDR1 SGHTA and CDR2 FQGTGA. V lost 5 bases to trimming and J lost 1 base, with 14 bases between them. The CDR3 loop spans 15 amino acids.

In this sample, this clonotype turned up a few times. This rearrangement joins TRBV11-3 to TRBJ1-2, with TRBD1 matching 7 bases. The trim removed 1 base at V and 7 bases at J, leaving 6 bases unmatched. CDR3 length: 14 residues. Germline loops: CDR1 SGHNT, CDR2 YENEEA. The CDR3 DNA is TGTGCCAGCAGCTTAGGGCAACAGGGGACTGGCTACACCTTC. This translates into CASSLGQQGTGYTF.

This clonotype occurred many times. Relative to the germline gene, one junction end is altered; a read error may explain this. The gene calls are TRBV20-1 and TRBJ2-1, with D perhaps given as TRBD1 or TRBD2 (5 bases each). The CDR3 sequence is 13 residues long. Germline lookup yields CDR1 DFQATT and CDR2 SNEGSKA (reference sequence). DNA of the CDR3: TGCAGTGCAAGAGAGGGGCGTTACAATGAGCAGTTCTTC. This codes for CSAREGRYNEQFF.

Points on this clonotype: A much more abundant neighbour one base away suggests this may be a read error. This chain uses TRBV7-3 with TRBJ2-3; 7 bases match TRBD2. Germline CDR1 is SGHTA and CDR2 is FQGTGA. CDR3 length: 15 amino acids. DNA of the CDR3: TGTACCAGCAGCTTAAACCGGGGGGAGGCAGATACGCAGTATTTT. Protein product: CTSSLNRGEADTQYF.

This clonotype appeared many times. The V and J genes are TRBV7-2 and TRBJ2-5; D gene unclear. The CDR3 totals 12 residues. With 2 bases removed from V and 5 bases from J, the gap between germline ends came to 6 bases. Germline loops: CDR1 SGHTA, CDR2 FQGNSA. The CDR3 sequence is CASSLTRETQYF. The CDR3, as DNA: TGTGCCAGCAGCTTAACCAGGGAGACCCAGTACTTC.

This clonotype appeared many times. V is TRBV2 and J is TRBJ2-2; 8 bases match TRBD1. Per germline, CDR1 SNHLY and CDR2 FYNNEI. The CDR3 spans 15 residues. V trimming: 6 bases; J trimming: 6 bases; junction bases outside the gene matches: 9. For the CDR3, the DNA is TGTGCCAGCAGCCCCCACCAGACAGGGGCCGGGGAGCTGTTTTTT. Translated: CASSPHQTGAGELFF. Based on the CDR3 plus reference TRBV2 and TRBJ2-2, the full variable domain is EPEVTQTPSHQVTQMGQEVILRCVPISNHLYFYWYRQILGQKVEFLVSFYNNEISEKSEIFDDQFSVERPDGSNFTLKIRSTKLEDSAMYFCASSPHQTGAGELFFGEGSRLTVL.

The sample holds many counts of this clonotype. The CDR3 DNA reads TGTGCCAGCAGCCCACTCCAGGGGAAGGATGACAATGAGCAGTTCTTC. It is translated as CASSPLQGKDDNEQFF. The chain couples TRBV4-2 to TRBJ2-1, with D maybe TRBD1 (6 bases). The CDR3 loop spans 16 amino acids. CDR1 LGHNA and CDR2 YNFKEQ come from the germline V gene. Trimming took 4 bases from V and 5 from J, leaving 18 bases between them.

This clonotype came up many times. The chain has TRBV19 and TRBJ1-3, with a tentative D call TRBD1 (5 bases). Germline V gene lookup returns CDR1 LNHDA and CDR2 SQIVND (reference sequence). This CDR3 is 13 amino acids long. This chain's CDR3 is CLSTSPPGDTIYF. In DNA, the CDR3 is TGTTTATCTACCTCCCCACCGGGGGACACCATATATTTT.

There are many counts of this clonotype. The chain joins TRBV18 to TRBJ2-7; 7 bases align to TRBD1. The junction had 4 bases not matched to a gene; V was cut back by 2 bases and J by 3 bases. The germline gives CDR1 KGHSH, CDR2 LQKENI. This CDR3 region has 14 residues. In nucleotides, the CDR3 is TGTGCCAGCTCACCATCGACAGGGAGCTACGAGCAGTACTTC. Translating it yields CASSPSTGSYEQYF.

This clonotype was counted many times. The chain is built from TRBV5-1 and TRBJ1-2; D is ambiguous. V gave up 0 bases and J gave up 4 bases, with 10 bases separating them. This CDR3 is 14 amino acids long. Germline V gene lookup returns CDR1 SGHRS and CDR2 YFSETQ. The CDR3, as DNA: TGCGCCAGCAGCTTGGAATGGGAGACCTATGGCTACACCTTC. This encodes CASSLEWETYGYTF.

This clonotype has at least ten counts. The chain has TRBV5-5 and TRBJ2-7; 7 positions match TRBD1. Germline-derived CDR1 and CDR2 are SGHKS and YYEKEE (reference sequence). V gave up 9 bases and J gave up 3 bases; unmatched junction bases: 15. CDR3 size: 15 residues. The chain's CDR3 is CATSRLRDSIYEQYF. DNA for the CDR3: TGTGCCACTTCACGACTCCGGGACAGCATCTACGAGCAGTACTTC.

This clonotype has a count of ten or more. CDR3 coding DNA: TGCGCCAGCAGCTCTGGACAGGAGCAGTTCTTC. Translation: CASSSGQEQFF. The chain couples TRBV5-1 to TRBJ2-1; D might be TRBD1 (6 bases). The germline CDR1 and CDR2 sequences are SGHRS and YFSETQ. V gave up 3 bases and J gave up 10 bases, with 8 bases separating them. The length of the CDR3 is 11 residues. Full variable domain (rest looked up from reference TRBV5-1 and TRBJ2-1): KAGVTQTPRYLIKTRGQQVTLSCSPISGHRSVSWYQQTPGQGLQFLFEYFSETQRNKGNFPGRFSGRQFSNSRSEMNVSTLELGDSALYLCASSSGQEQFFGPGTRLTVL.

This clonotype was detected ten times or more. The V call is TRBV9, the J call TRBJ2-3; TRBD2 aligns across 10 bases. V shed 0 bases and J 9 bases; nucleotides not matched to a gene: 10. The CDR3 is made up of 16 amino acids. Germline lookup yields CDR1 SGDLS and CDR2 YYNGEE. CDR3 region: CASSVGLAGASDTQYF. Here the CDR3 DNA reads TGTGCCAGCAGCGTAGGGCTAGCGGGGGCTTCGGACACGCAGTATTTT.

The table lists this clonotype with many counts. The chain links TRBV19 to TRBJ1-5; D gene ambiguous. The V and J ends lost 0 bases and 2 bases respectively, with 8 bases between them. Per germline, CDR1 LNHDA and CDR2 SQIVND (reference sequence). This CDR3 contains 15 residues. CDR3: CASSIDSTGNQPQHF. In DNA form, the CDR3 reads TGTGCCAGTAGTATAGATTCCACAGGCAATCAGCCCCAGCATTTT.

In this sample, this clonotype turned up many times. The chain is built from TRBV18 and TRBJ1-2; D remains unclear. CDR1 and CDR2 from the germline V gene are KGHSH and LQKENI. The ends were cut back, 2 bases at V and 8 bases at J, with 15 bases in the middle. This CDR3 spans 14 amino acids. The CDR3: CASSPDVVAQGYTF. CDR3 nucleotides: TGTGCCAGCTCACCAGACGTCGTTGCGCAAGGCTACACCTTC.

This clonotype was observed at least ten times. This chain joins TRBV6-5 and TRBJ2-1, with D possibly TRBD2 on 6 matching bases. The germline gives CDR1 MNHEY, CDR2 SVGAGI. Trimming cost V 0 bases and J 2 bases, with 11 bases left between them. The CDR3 contains 16 residues. CDR3 bases: TGTGCCAGCAGTTACTCGCCAGCGGGTCCCTACAATGAGCAGTTCTTC. Encoded protein: CASSYSPAGPYNEQFF.

This clonotype has at least ten counts. This chain uses TRBV5-1 with TRBJ1-5; weak D call: TRBD1 (5 bases). The CDR3 length is 15 residues. Germline assignment: CDR1 SGHRS and CDR2 YFSETQ. The ends were cut back, 1 base at V and 7 bases at J, with 15 bases in the middle. CDR3 in DNA: TGCGCCAGCAGCTTGAATTCGGGGCTAGGGCAGCCCCAGCATTTT. This encodes CASSLNSGLGQPQHF. Complete variable domain (other parts from reference TRBV5-1 and TRBJ1-5): KAGVTQTPRYLIKTRGQQVTLSCSPISGHRSVSWYQQTPGQGLQFLFEYFSETQRNKGNFPGRFSGRQFSNSRSEMNVSTLELGDSALYLCASSLNSGLGQPQHFGDGTRLSIL.

There are many counts of this clonotype. This chain joins TRBV27 and TRBJ1-3, with TRBD1 as a possible D gene (6 bases). The germline CDR1 and CDR2 sequences are MNHEY and SMNVEV (reference sequence). The length of the CDR3 is 16 residues. The ends were cut back, 5 bases at V and 3 bases at J, with 17 bases in the middle. The CDR3 nucleotides are TGTGCCAGCAGTGTGACAGGTCCATGGCTTGGAAACACCATATATTTT. Its protein product is CASSVTGPWLGNTIYF.

The V gene is TRBV20-1, the J gene TRBJ2-2, with 7 bases aligning to TRBD1. V trimming: 0 bases; J trimming: 5 bases; junction bases outside the gene matches: 3. The CDR3 is made up of 14 amino acids. Germline assignment: CDR1 DFQATT and CDR2 SNEGSKA (reference sequence). CDR3 loop: CSARDLQGTGELFF. CDR3 DNA: TGCAGTGCTAGAGACCTACAGGGGACCGGGGAGCTGTTTTTT.

Comment on this clonotype: A much larger clonotype is one base distant, so this may be a read error. The chain employs TRBV7-9 and TRBJ2-2; D unresolved. V lost 11 bases and J 4 bases, leaving 5 bases between the germline ends. From germline, CDR1 is SEHNR and CDR2 FQNEAQ (reference sequence). The CDR3 extends over 10 amino acids. The CDR3 DNA reads as TGTGCCGTCCCCACCGGGGAGCTGTTTTTT. This codes for CAVPTGELFF. Looking up the rest from reference TRBV7-9 and TRBJ2-2 gives the full variable domain: DTGVSQNPRHKITKRGQNVTFRCDPISEHNRLYWYRQTLGQGPEFLTYFQNEAQLEKSRLLSDRFSAERPKGSFSTLEIQRTEQGDSAMYLCAVPTGELFFGEGSRLTVL.

This clonotype showed up many times. The V call is TRBV27, the J call TRBJ1-6; D is uncertain. This CDR3 has 17 residues. Between the trimmed V and J ends, which lost 4 bases and 6 bases, there was a span of 19 bases. Per germline, CDR1 MNHEY and CDR2 SMNVEV (reference sequence). CDR3 amino acids: CASSSPVRAVPNSPLHF. The CDR3 region has the DNA TGTGCCAGCAGTTCCCCCGTTAGGGCGGTGCCTAATTCACCCCTCCACTTT.

The chain is built from TRBV12-1 and TRBJ2-7; the table's D call, TRBD1, has no DNA check behind it. TRBV12-1 is a pseudogene segment. This CDR3 contains 14 residues. CDR3 sequence (DNA): TGTGCCAGCAGATCACAACAGGGGAAATACGAGCAGTACTTC. Translation: CASRSQQGKYEQYF.

There are many counts of this clonotype. The V call is TRBV20-1, the J call TRBJ2-3, with 9 bases fitting TRBD1. The CDR3 is 17 amino acids. The J segment lost 4 bases and the V segment lost 1 base, leaving 12 bases of the junction unmatched. CDR1 is DFQATT, CDR2 SNEGSKA, per germline (reference sequence). The CDR3 sequence: CSARGTAQGARADTQYF. CDR3 nucleotides: TGCAGTGCTAGAGGGACCGCACAGGGGGCGCGCGCAGATACGCAGTATTTT.

In its sample, this clonotype was seen many times. This rearrangement joins TRBV20-1 to TRBJ1-2, with D tentatively TRBD1 (5 bases). The CDR3 has 13 residues. Deletions cut 6 bases from V and 1 base from J, with 12 bases between. The V gene's germline CDR1 is DFQATT and CDR2 SNEGSKA (reference sequence). Written as DNA, the CDR3 is TGCAGTGCAGTGGGGCAGATTAACTATGGCTACACCTTC. Translated, it gives CSAVGQINYGYTF.